The clone carrying this T cell receptor (beta chain) has just a few counts. In TCRdb, the reads were re-called with MiXCR into one record per CDR3 protein. The sample has over 300,000 distinct CDR3 sequences, more than 8% seen once. Trimming pared 7 bases from V and 2 bases from J, leaving 17 bases between. Germline V CDR1 and CDR2: SQVTM, ANQGSEA. CDR3 length equals 14 residues. This record belongs to a study of T cell repertoires in cytomegalovirus infection. As for the study in general: TCR beta signatures that were public indicated CMV infection and matching HLA type.

The sequence came from a human donor in good health (CMV status not recorded). Some clones in this sample may be carry-over from other donors' samples. Sequencing was carried out using PBMCs. V and J are TRBV29-1 and TRBJ1-1; D gene unclear. Here the CDR3 DNA reads TGCAGCGCATCCCAGCTAGCAGGCAACACTGAAGCTTTCTTT. Encoded protein: CSASQLAGNTEAFF.